This TCR beta chain was found in a study of shared clonotypes between healthy human individuals. Study-level findings and limits: The sharing of 4% to 5.5% of naive CD4 clonotypes was seen across a handful of donors.

This clone showed up just once. Its target is not known. CDR1 and CDR2 (germline): SGHVS, FQNEAQ. The CDR3 has 13 residues. V was clipped by 4 bases and J by 5 bases, with 10 bases between them. Only in-frame clones appear in the TCRdb table, and some are missing; sequencing was by immunoSEQ multiplex PCR. The sample lists some 1.4 million clones, roughly 97% occurring once. The TCR sequence derives from a man aged 25-45 years in good health. Source material: naive CD4+ T cells sorted from blood. Noted subset: CD45RA+ positively selected. The rearrangement uses TRBV7-8 and TRBJ2-3; D is perhaps TRBD2 (5 bases). In DNA form, the CDR3 reads TGTGCCAGCAGCTCTACCAGCGGAGATACGCAGTATTTT. Translation: CASSSTSGDTQYF.